This T cell receptor (beta chain) derives from a study of T cell repertoires in cytomegalovirus infection. Study overall: The authors used CMV epitopes that were HLA-C-restricted (recently identified) and HLA-B-restricted (well studied). Signatures in public TCR beta sequences pointed to both CMV infection and matching HLA type. Findings and caveats of the study: Across the ex vivo response, the dominant clonotypes were HLA-C-restricted CMV-specific TCR beta clonotypes. CMV carriers with the relevant HLA were identified by cumulative public TCR beta family frequency.

Using its own MiXCR run on the reads, TCRdb lists one record per CDR3 protein. The sample contains hundreds of thousands of distinct CDR3 sequences, 42% of which appear only once. This clonotype was found a few times. The antigen is undetermined. Germline lookup yields CDR1 SGHTA and CDR2 FQGNSA. The CDR3 length is 14 residues. V was clipped by 3 bases and J by 9 bases; unmatched bases: 8. The sample here was cultured PBMCs, taken from culture after CMV antigen stimulation. V and J are TRBV7-2 and TRBJ2-1, with 7 bases lining up with TRBD1. The source of this sequence is a human donor in good health (CMV status not recorded). Some clones in this sample may be carry-over from other donors' samples. The CDR3 here is CASSLSRDSSEQFF. The CDR3 DNA sequence: TGTGCCAGCAGCTTGTCCCGGGACAGCAGTGAGCAGTTCTTC.